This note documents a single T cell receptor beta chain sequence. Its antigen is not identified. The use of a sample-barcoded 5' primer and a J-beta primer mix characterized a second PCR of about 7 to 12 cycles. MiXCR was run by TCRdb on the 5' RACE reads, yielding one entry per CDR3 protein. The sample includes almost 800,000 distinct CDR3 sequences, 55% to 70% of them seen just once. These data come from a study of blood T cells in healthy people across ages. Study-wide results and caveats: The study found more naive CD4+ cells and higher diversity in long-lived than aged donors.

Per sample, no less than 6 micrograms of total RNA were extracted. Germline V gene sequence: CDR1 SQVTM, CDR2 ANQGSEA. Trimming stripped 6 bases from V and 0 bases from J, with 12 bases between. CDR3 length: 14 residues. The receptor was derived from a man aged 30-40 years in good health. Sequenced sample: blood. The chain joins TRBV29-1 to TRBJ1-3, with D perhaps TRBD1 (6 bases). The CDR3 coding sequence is TGCAGCGTCCTGACAGGCAGCTCTGGAAACACCATATATTTT. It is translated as CSVLTGSSGNTIYF. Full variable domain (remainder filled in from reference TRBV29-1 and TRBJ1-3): SAVISQKPSRDICQRGTSLTIQCQVDSQVTMMFWYRQQPGQSLTLIATANQGSEATYESGFVIDKFPISRPNLTFSTLTVSNMSPEDSSIYLCSVLTGSSGNTIYFGEGSWLTVV.